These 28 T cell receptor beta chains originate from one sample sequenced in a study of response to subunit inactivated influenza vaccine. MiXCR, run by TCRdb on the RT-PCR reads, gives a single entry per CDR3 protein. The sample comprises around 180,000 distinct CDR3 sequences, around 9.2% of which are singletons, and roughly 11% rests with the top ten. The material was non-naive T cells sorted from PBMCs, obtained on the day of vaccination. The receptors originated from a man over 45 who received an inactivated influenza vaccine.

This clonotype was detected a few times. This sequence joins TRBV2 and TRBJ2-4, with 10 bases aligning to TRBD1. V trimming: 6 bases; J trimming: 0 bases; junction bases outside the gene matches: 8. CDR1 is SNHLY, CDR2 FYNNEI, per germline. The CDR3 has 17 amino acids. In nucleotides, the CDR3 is TGTGCCAGCAGGCCCGGGACAGGGGAGTTAGCCAAAAACATTCAGTACTTC. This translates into CASRPGTGELAKNIQYF. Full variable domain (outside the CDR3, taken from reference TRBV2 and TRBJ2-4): EPEVTQTPSHQVTQMGQEVILRCVPISNHLYFYWYRQILGQKVEFLVSFYNNEISEKSEIFDDQFSVERPDGSNFTLKIRSTKLEDSAMYFCASRPGTGELAKNIQYFGAGTRLSVL.

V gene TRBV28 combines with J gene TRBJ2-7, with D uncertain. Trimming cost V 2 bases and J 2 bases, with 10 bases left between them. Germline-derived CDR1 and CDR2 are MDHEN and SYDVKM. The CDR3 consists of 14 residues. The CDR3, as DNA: TGTGCCAGCAGTTTAGTAGAGCTCCCCTACGAGCAGTACTTC. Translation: CASSLVELPYEQYF.

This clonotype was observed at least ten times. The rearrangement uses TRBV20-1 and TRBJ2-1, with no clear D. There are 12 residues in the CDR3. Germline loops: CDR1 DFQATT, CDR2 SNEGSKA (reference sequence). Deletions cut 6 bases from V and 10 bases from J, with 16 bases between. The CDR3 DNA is TGCAGTGCCGTGGTTACCGTCCTGGAGCAGTTCTTC. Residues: CSAVVTVLEQFF.

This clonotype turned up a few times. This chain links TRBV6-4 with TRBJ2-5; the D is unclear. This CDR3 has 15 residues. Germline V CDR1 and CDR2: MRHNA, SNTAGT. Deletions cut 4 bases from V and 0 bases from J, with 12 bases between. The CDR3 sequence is CASSGTTVYQETQYF. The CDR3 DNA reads TGTGCCAGCAGTGGTACAACAGTGTACCAAGAGACCCAGTACTTC.

The CDR3 DNA reads TGTGCCAGCAGCCAAGAGTCCGGCCTAGCGGGGGGATCTGAGCAGTTCTTC. Protein sequence: CASSQESGLAGGSEQFF. The V call is TRBV3-1, the J call TRBJ2-1; 11 bases map to TRBD2. The junction had 10 bases not matched to a gene; V was cut back by 0 bases and J by 9 bases. The CDR3 totals 17 residues. The germline V gene encodes CDR1 LGHDT and CDR2 YNNKEL (reference sequence).

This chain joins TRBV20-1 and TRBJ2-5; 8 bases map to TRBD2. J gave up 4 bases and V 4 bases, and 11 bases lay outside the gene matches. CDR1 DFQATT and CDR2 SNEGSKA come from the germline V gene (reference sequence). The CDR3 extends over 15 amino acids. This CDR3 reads CSATPGSGRTETQYF. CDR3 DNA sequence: TGCAGTGCTACCCCGGGAAGCGGGAGAACAGAGACCCAGTACTTC.

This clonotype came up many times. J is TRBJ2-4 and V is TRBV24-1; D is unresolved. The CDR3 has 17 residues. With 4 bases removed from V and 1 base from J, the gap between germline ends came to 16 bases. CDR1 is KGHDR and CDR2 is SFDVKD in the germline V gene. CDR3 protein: CATSDAGPLGAKNIQYF. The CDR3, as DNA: TGTGCCACCAGTGACGCCGGGCCCCTCGGGGCCAAAAACATTCAGTACTTC.

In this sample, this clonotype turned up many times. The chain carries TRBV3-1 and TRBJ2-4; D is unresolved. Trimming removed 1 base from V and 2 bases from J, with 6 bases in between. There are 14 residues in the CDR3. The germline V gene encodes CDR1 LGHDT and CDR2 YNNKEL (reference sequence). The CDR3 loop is CASSQAVSKNIQYF. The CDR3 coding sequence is TGTGCCAGCAGCCAAGCGGTCTCCAAAAACATTCAGTACTTC.

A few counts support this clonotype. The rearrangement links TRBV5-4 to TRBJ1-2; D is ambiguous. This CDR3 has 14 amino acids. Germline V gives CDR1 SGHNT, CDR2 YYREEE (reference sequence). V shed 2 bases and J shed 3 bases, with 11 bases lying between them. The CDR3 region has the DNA TGTGCCAGCAGCTTTAAGGCTGGGCACTATGGCTACACCTTC. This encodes CASSFKAGHYGYTF.

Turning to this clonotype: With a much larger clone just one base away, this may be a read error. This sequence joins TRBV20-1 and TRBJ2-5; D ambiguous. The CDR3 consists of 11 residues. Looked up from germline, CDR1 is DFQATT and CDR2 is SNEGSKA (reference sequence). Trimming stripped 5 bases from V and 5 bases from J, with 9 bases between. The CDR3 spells CSARLRETQYF. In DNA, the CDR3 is TGCAGTGCTCGCCTTAGGGAGACCCAGTACTTC.

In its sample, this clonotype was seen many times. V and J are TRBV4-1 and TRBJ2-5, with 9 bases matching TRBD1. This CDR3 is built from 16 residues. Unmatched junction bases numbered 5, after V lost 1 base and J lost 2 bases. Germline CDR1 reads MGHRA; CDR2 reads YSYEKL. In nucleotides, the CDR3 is TGCGCCAGCAGCCAAGTGGGGGACAGGGCACAAGAGACCCAGTACTTC. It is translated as CASSQVGDRAQETQYF.

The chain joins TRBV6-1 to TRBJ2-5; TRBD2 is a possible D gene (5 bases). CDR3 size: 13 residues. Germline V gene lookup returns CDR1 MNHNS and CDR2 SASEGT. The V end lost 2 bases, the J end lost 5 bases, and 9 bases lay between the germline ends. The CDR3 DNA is TGTGCCAGCAGTGAACTAGCCGGGGAGACCCAGTACTTC. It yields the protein CASSELAGETQYF.

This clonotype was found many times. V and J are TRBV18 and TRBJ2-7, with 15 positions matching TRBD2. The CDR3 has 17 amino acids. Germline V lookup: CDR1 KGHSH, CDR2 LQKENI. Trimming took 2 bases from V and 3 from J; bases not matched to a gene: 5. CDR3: CASSPGLAGGRFYEQYF. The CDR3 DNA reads TGTGCCAGCTCACCAGGACTAGCGGGAGGGCGTTTCTACGAGCAGTACTTC.

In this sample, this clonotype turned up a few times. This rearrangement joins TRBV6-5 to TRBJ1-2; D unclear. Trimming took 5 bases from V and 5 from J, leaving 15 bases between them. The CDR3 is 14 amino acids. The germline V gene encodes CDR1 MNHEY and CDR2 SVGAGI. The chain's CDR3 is CASSNWTGRYGYTF. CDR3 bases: TGTGCCAGCAGTAACTGGACGGGAAGATATGGCTACACCTTC.

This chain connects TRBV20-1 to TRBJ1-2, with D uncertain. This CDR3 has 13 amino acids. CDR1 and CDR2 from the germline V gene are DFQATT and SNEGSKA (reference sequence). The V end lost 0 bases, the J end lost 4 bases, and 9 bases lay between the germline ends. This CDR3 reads CSARDPASYGYTF. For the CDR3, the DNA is TGCAGTGCTAGAGATCCGGCGAGCTATGGCTACACCTTC.

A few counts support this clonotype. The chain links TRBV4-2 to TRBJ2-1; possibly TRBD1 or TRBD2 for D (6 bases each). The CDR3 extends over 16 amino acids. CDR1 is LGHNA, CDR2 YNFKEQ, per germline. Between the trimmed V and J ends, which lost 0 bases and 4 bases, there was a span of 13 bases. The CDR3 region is CASSQDLRRGYNEQFF. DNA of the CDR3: TGTGCCAGCAGCCAAGATTTGAGGAGGGGGTACAATGAGCAGTTCTTC.

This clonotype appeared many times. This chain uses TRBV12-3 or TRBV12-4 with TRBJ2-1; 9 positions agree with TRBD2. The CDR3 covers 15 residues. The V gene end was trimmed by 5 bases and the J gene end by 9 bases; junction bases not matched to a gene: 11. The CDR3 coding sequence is TGTGCCAGCAGTCCCGGGACTAGCTCGCTAGGTGAGCAGTTCTTC. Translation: CASSPGTSSLGEQFF.

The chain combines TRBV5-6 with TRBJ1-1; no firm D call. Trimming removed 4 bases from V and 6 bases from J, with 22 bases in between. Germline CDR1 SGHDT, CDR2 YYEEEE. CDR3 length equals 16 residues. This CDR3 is CASSRRQWVGRAEAFF. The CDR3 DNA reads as TGTGCCAGCAGCCGCCGACAATGGGTAGGGCGGGCTGAAGCTTTCTTT. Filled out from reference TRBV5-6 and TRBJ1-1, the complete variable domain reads DAGVTQSPTHLIKTRGQQVTLRCSPKSGHDTVSWYQQALGQGPQFIFQYYEEEERQRGNFPDRFSGHQFPNYSSELNVNALLLGDSALYLCASSRRQWVGRAEAFFGQGTRLTVV.

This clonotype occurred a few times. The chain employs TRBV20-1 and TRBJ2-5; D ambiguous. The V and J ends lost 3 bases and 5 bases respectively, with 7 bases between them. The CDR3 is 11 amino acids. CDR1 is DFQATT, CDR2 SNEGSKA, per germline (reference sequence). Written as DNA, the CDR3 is TGCAGTGCTAGTGTCCTCGAGACCCAGTACTTC. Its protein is CSASVLETQYF.

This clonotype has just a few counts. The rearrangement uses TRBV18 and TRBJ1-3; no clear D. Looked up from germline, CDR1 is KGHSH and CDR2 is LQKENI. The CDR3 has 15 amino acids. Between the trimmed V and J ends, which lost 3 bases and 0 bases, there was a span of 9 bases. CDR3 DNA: TGTGCCAGCTCACCTGGGAGCGCCTCTGGAAACACCATATATTTT. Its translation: CASSPGSASGNTIYF.

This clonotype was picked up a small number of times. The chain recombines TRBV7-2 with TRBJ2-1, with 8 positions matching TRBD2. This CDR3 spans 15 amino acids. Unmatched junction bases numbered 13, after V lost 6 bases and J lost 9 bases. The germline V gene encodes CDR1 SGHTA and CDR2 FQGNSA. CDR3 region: CASRPPSSAGGEQFF. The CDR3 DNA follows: TGTGCCAGCAGGCCGCCCTCTAGTGCGGGGGGTGAGCAGTTCTTC.

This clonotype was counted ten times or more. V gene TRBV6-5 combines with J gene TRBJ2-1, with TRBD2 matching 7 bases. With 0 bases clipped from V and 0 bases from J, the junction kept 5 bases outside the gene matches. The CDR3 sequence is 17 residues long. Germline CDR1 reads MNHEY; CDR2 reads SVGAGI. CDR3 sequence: CASSYSGGGSSYNEQFF. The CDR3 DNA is TGTGCCAGCAGTTACTCCGGCGGGGGAAGCTCCTACAATGAGCAGTTCTTC.

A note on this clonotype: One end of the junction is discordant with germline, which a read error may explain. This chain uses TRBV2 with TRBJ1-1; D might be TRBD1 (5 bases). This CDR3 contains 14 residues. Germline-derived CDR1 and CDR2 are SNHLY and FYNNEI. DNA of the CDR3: TGTGCCAGCAGTGAACCAGTGGTGGGGACTGAAGCTTCCTTT. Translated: CASSEPVVGTEASF.

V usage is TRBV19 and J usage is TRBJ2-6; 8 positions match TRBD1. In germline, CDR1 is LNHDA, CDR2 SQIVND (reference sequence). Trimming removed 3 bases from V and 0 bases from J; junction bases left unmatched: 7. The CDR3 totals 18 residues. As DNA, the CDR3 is TGTGCCAGTAGTATGACCGGGACAGGAGACTCTGGGGCCAACGTCCTGACTTTC. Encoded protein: CASSMTGTGDSGANVLTF.

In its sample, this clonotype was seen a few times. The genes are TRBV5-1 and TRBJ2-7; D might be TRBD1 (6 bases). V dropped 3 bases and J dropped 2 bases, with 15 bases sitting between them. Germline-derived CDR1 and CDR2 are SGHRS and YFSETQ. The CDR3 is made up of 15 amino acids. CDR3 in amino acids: CASSSIPGDTYEQYF. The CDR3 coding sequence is TGCGCCAGCAGCTCAATACCCGGGGACACCTACGAGCAGTACTTC.

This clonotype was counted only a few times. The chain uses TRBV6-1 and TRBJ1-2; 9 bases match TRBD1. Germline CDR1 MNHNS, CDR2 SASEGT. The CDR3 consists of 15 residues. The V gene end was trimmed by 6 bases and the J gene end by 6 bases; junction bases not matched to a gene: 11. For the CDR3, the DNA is TGTGCCAGCAGCTCCGACAGGGGGGCGCATGATGGCTACACCTTC. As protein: CASSSDRGAHDGYTF.

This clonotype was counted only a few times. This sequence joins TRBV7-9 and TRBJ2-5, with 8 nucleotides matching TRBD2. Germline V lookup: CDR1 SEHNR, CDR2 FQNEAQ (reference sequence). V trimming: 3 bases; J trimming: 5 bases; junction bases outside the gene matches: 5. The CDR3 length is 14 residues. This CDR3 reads CASSFGGATETQYF. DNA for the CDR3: TGTGCCAGCAGCTTCGGGGGGGCAACGGAGACCCAGTACTTC.

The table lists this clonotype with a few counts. The chain's CDR3 is CASSLGGAYYEQYF. The CDR3 DNA reads as TGTGCCAGCAGCTTGGGGGGCGCCTACTACGAGCAGTACTTC. The V and J genes are TRBV7-9 and TRBJ2-7; D assignment may be TRBD1 or TRBD2 (6 bases each). The germline V and J ends were trimmed by 3 bases and 3 bases, with 12 bases remaining between them. Germline CDR1 and CDR2: SEHNR and FQNEAQ (reference sequence). This CDR3 is 14 amino acids long.